The following is a TCR beta chain sequence with its context. What it binds is not known. This sample was taken from a study of graft-versus-host responses after intestinal transplantation. Overall study context: Once they had received anti-thymocyte globulin induction, all recipients took tacrolimus and steroids for about three years.

Broader study findings: GvH clones surfaced in recipient marrow, some emerging earlier in ileum or blood. Allografts from individuals with graft-donor T cell macrochimerism displayed high graft-versus-host to host-versus-graft clonal ratios.

After removal of 3 bases from V and 5 bases from J, the junction contained 4 bases not matched to a gene. Germline assignment: CDR1 SNHLY and CDR2 FYNNEI. This CDR3 spans 14 amino acids. Here immunoSEQ multiplex PCR was the method, and the copy in TCRdb shows in-frame clones only, minus some. Among about 80,000 clones, 92% were seen once, and the ten largest hold 0.55% to 0.8%. This sequence was found in a human patient who received an intestinal transplant, so some T cells may come from the graft donor. The chain uses TRBV2 and TRBJ2-5, with 9 positions matching TRBD1. Source: PBMCs, taken 98 days after intestinal transplantation. CDR3: CASSEDRGGETQYF. In DNA, the CDR3 is TGTGCCAGCAGTGAGGACAGGGGCGGGGAGACCCAGTACTTC.